These 6 T cell receptor beta chains came from one sample sequenced in a study of CD8 T cells in Susac syndrome. RNA amounts of about 0.5 to 1 ug underwent reverse transcription with random hexamers. Each CDR3 protein is one row after TCRdb ran MiXCR on the immunoSEQ multiplex PCR reads. The sample contains roughly 80,000 distinct CDR3 sequences, more than 85% of which appear only once. Sequencing was carried out using CD8+ T cells from PBMCs. The receptors were sampled from a human donor with multiple sclerosis.

V is TRBV30 and J is TRBJ1-2, with a possible D match to TRBD1 (5 bases). Germline V lookup: CDR1 GTSNPN, CDR2 SVGIG (reference sequence). CDR3 length: 12 amino acids. V was clipped by 4 bases and J by 4 bases, with 10 bases between them. The CDR3 nucleotides are TGTGCCTGGAAGACGACAGCCTATGGCTACACCTTC. Amino acids: CAWKTTAYGYTF.

V gene TRBV5-4 combines with J gene TRBJ2-1, with D tentatively TRBD1 (6 bases). V was clipped by 2 bases and J by 8 bases, with 14 bases between them. The CDR3 spans 14 residues. In germline, CDR1 is SGHNT, CDR2 YYREEE (reference sequence). As DNA, the CDR3 is TGTGCCAGCAGCTTCGGGTTTCGACAGGATGAGCAGTTCTTC. Residues: CASSFGFRQDEQFF.

The chain carries TRBV12-3 or TRBV12-4 and TRBJ2-3; 9 nucleotides match TRBD2. The CDR3 is 18 amino acids. V lost 5 bases and J lost 3; bases outside the gene matches: 15. CDR3 nucleotide sequence: TGTGCCAGCAGTACCCGGGATAGCGGGAGAAGTAAAACAGATACGCAGTATTTT. It specifies CASSTRDSGRSKTDTQYF.

The chain recombines TRBV9 with TRBJ2-1; TRBD1 aligns across 9 bases. Germline CDR1 and CDR2: SGDLS and YYNGEE. The CDR3 is 15 residues long. Unmatched junction bases numbered 6, after V lost 4 bases and J lost 4 bases. The CDR3 region has the DNA TGTGCCAGCAGCCTCGACAGGGGGATATACAATGAGCAGTTCTTC. This codes for CASSLDRGIYNEQFF.

This chain uses TRBV2 with TRBJ1-1; D unresolved. V was clipped by 3 bases and J by 6 bases, with 8 bases between them. Germline CDR1 SNHLY, CDR2 FYNNEI. The CDR3 consists of 12 residues. The CDR3 DNA reads as TGTGCCAGCAGTGATGGGTTACCTGAAGCTTTCTTT. It yields the protein CASSDGLPEAFF.

This rearrangement joins TRBV3-1 to TRBJ2-3, with 13 bases that match TRBD2. V lost 6 bases, J lost 6 bases, and 6 bases stayed unmatched. The germline gives CDR1 LGHDT, CDR2 YNNKEL (reference sequence). The CDR3 totals 15 residues. CDR3 bases: TGTGCCAGCAGTCACGGGACTAGCGGGATGGATACGCAGTATTTT. Translation: CASSHGTSGMDTQYF.